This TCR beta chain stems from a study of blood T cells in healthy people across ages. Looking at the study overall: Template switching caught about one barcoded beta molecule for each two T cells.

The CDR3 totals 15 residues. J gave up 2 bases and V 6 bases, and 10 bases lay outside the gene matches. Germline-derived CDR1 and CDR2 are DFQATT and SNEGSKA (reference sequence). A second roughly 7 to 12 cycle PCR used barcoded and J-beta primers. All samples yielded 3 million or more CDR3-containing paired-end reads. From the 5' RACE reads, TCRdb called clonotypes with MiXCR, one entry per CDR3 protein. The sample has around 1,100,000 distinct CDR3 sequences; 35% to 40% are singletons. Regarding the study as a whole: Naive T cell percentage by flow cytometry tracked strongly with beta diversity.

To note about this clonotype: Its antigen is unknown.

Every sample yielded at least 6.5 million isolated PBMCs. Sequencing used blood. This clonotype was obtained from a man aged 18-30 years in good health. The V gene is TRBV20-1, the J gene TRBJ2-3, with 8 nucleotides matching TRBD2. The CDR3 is CSAPRQRGNTDTQYF. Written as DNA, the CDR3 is TGCAGTGCCCCTAGGCAGCGGGGGAACACAGATACGCAGTATTTT.